A single T cell receptor beta chain is shown here with its context. Antigen specificity is unknown. The time point was: longitudinal time-point 3. These data are taken from a study of neurological immune-mediated disorders. Study findings and constraints: CDR3 amino acid sequences found in expanded clones were never shared across subjects, suggesting private repertoires in all groups. HTLV-1-associated myelopathy had the most TCR clonal expansion, while multiple sclerosis had the least, a level that fell below healthy controls.

5'RACE generated cDNA with 10-nucleotide random UMIs. Over 190 million TCR-beta sequences from 15-18 subjects came from every sequencing run. TCRdb fed the 5' RACE reads into MiXCR, producing one record per CDR3 protein. The data contain 45,000 to 60,000 distinct CDR3 sequences, approximately 12% of them singletons. V was pared by 3 bases and J by 0 bases, with 6 bases between. The CDR3 runs to 14 residues. Germline-derived CDR1 and CDR2 are MGHDK and SYGVNS. V gene TRBV25-1 combines with J gene TRBJ2-1; D unresolved. Sequencing was carried out using PBMCs. The source is a male donor with HTLV-1-associated myelopathy (HAM/TSP). CDR3 amino acids: CASSEASSYNEQFF. CDR3 DNA: TGTGCCAGCAGTGAGGCGAGCTCCTACAATGAGCAGTTCTTC.